Each of the 30 T cell receptor beta chains below was sequenced from the same sample in a study of T cell repertoires in cytomegalovirus infection (dated by TCRdb to between 2018 and 2021). For sequencing, an Illumina HiSeq 1500 was employed. In-frame beta chains were kept once TCRdb had trimmed the public reads at Q25 with fastp and called clones with MiXCR. For every CDR3 protein sequence, its rows merge into one entry that carries the most common genes and DNA. This sample holds 490,000 or so distinct CDR3 sequences; around 11% were observed only once. The biggest ten clones account for about 10% of the sample. The source material was PBMCs. These TCRs come from a human donor in good health (CMV status not recorded). Some clones in this sample may be carry-over from other donors' samples.

This clonotype was observed at least ten times. The V gene is TRBV2, the J gene TRBJ2-2; 8 nucleotides line up with TRBD2. CDR1 is SNHLY and CDR2 is FYNNEI in the germline V gene. V shed 7 bases and J 5 bases; nucleotides not matched to a gene: 6. This CDR3 has 14 amino acids. CDR3 amino acids: CASTSAGVTGELFF. The CDR3 DNA is TGTGCCAGCACTTCAGCGGGAGTAACCGGGGAGCTGTTTTTT.

This clonotype showed up many times. The rearrangement uses TRBV28 and TRBJ1-2, with 9 bases identical to TRBD1. Germline assignment: CDR1 MDHEN and CDR2 SYDVKM. The CDR3 is 16 amino acids. With 6 bases clipped from V and 8 bases from J, the junction kept 16 bases outside the gene matches. CDR3 in amino acids: CASSLPVMTGGGGYTF. Here the CDR3 DNA reads TGTGCCAGCAGCCTACCCGTAATGACAGGGGGTGGCGGCTACACCTTC.

This clonotype was observed many times. V gene TRBV27 combines with J gene TRBJ2-3; 10 bases agree with TRBD2. Unmatched junction bases numbered 24, after V lost 7 bases and J lost 2 bases. CDR3 length: 21 residues. Per germline, CDR1 MNHEY and CDR2 SMNVEV (reference sequence). The CDR3 nucleotides are TGTGCCAGCATCAAAAGGGCAAGTCTGTCGGCTAGCGGGAGCCACACAGATACGCAGTATTTT. It yields the protein CASIKRASLSASGSHTDTQYF.

The gene calls are TRBV28 and TRBJ1-2; D call uncertain. The CDR3 is 19 amino acids. Germline V gene data show CDR1 as MDHEN and CDR2 as SYDVKM. V was clipped by 2 bases and J by 2 bases, with 24 bases between them. The CDR3 sequence: CASSLPTNQAQIINYGYTF. The CDR3 bases are TGTGCCAGCAGTTTACCTACTAACCAAGCACAAATAATCAACTATGGCTACACCTTC.

The chain uses TRBV9 and TRBJ2-1; the match to TRBD2 covers 9 bases. There are 15 residues in the CDR3. Germline V gene sequence: CDR1 SGDLS, CDR2 YYNGEE. Germline trimming cut 3 bases from V and 7 bases from J; bases unmatched to any gene: 8. CDR3 in amino acids: CASSDGGGAYNEQFF. CDR3 in DNA: TGTGCCAGCAGCGACGGCGGGGGGGCGTATAATGAGCAGTTCTTC.

This clonotype was detected ten times or more. The rearrangement joins TRBV7-2 to TRBJ1-6, with D unclear. This CDR3 is built from 12 residues. The germline CDR1 and CDR2 sequences are SGHTA and FQGNSA. The V and J ends lost 5 bases and 5 bases respectively, with 4 bases between them. The CDR3 sequence is CASSRNNSPLHF. The CDR3 coding sequence is TGTGCCAGCAGCCGCAATAATTCACCCCTCCACTTT.

This clonotype was seen only a few times. V gene TRBV29-1 combines with J gene TRBJ2-1; the D is unclear. Trimming removed 7 bases from V and 0 bases from J, with 7 bases in between. CDR1 is SQVTM, CDR2 ANQGSEA, per germline. This CDR3 spans 12 amino acids. The chain's CDR3 is CSGRLSYNEQFF. In DNA, the CDR3 is TGCAGCGGTAGGCTCTCCTACAATGAGCAGTTCTTC.

This clonotype was counted at least ten times. V is TRBV10-3 and J is TRBJ2-7; D is undetermined. V was trimmed by 0 bases and J by 4 bases, leaving 4 bases between them. The CDR3 sequence is 12 residues long. Looked up from germline, CDR1 is ENHRY and CDR2 is SYGVKD. CDR3 nucleotide sequence: TGTGCCATCAGTGAGTCGGAGTACGAGCAGTACTTC. Its protein product is CAISESEYEQYF.

This clonotype was counted many times. This rearrangement joins TRBV2 to TRBJ1-5; D remains unclear. The length of the CDR3 is 13 residues. The V gene's germline CDR1 is SNHLY and CDR2 FYNNEI. The V and J ends lost 8 bases and 6 bases respectively, with 14 bases between them. This chain's CDR3 is CASRAGPSQPQHF. The CDR3 DNA reads TGTGCCAGCCGGGCCGGGCCAAGTCAGCCCCAGCATTTT.

This clonotype was recorded at least ten times. The V call is TRBV7-2, the J call TRBJ1-3; 10 bases match TRBD1. Trimming removed 5 bases from V and 2 bases from J; junction bases left unmatched: 3. The length of the CDR3 is 15 residues. Germline V lookup: CDR1 SGHTA, CDR2 FQGNSA. The CDR3 nucleotides read TGTGCCAGCAGCGCCGACAGGGGGCCTGGAAACACCATATATTTT. Translating gives CASSADRGPGNTIYF.

The chain employs TRBV9 and TRBJ2-7; 7 bases line up with TRBD2. V shed 0 bases and J 7 bases; nucleotides not matched to a gene: 7. The germline V gene has CDR1 SGDLS and CDR2 YYNGEE. CDR3 size: 14 residues. CDR3 amino acids: CASSVGSGGSEQYF. CDR3 bases: TGTGCCAGCAGCGTAGGCTCGGGAGGAAGTGAGCAGTACTTC.

This rearrangement joins TRBV7-4 to TRBJ1-1; D possibly corresponds to TRBD1 (6 bases). Germline CDR1 is SGHVT and CDR2 is SQSDAQ. The CDR3 runs to 16 residues. Trimming left V 5 bases short and J 1 base short, with 17 bases between. CDR3 amino acids: CASSPRRGQTNTEAFF. The CDR3 DNA sequence: TGTGCCAGCAGCCCCAGACGGGGGCAGACGAACACTGAAGCTTTCTTT. Combining the CDR3 with reference TRBV7-4 and TRBJ1-1 gives the whole variable domain GAGVSQSPRYKVAKRGRDVALRCDSISGHVTLYWYRQTLGQGSEVLTYSQSDAQRDKSGRPSGRFSAERPERSVSTLKIQRTEQGDSAVYLCASSPRRGQTNTEAFFGQGTRLTVV.

This clonotype was counted at least ten times. The chain joins TRBV6-1 to TRBJ1-2, with D uncertain. The germline V gene encodes CDR1 MNHNS and CDR2 SASEGT. The CDR3 has 15 residues. V lost 6 bases and J 7 bases, leaving 21 bases between the germline ends. The CDR3 DNA reads as TGTGCCAGCAGGAACAACGTACAAGGATCGGGTGGCTACACCTTC. Its translation is CASRNNVQGSGGYTF.

This clonotype was observed at least ten times. The V call is TRBV7-8, the J call TRBJ2-7; no clear D gene. This CDR3 has 13 amino acids. Trimming shortened V by 11 bases and J by 0 bases, and 14 bases separated the two germline ends. Germline CDR1 and CDR2: SGHVS and FQNEAQ. The CDR3 reads CAGGVLSSYEQYF. The CDR3 DNA reads TGTGCCGGTGGCGTACTGAGCTCCTACGAGCAGTACTTC.

The rearrangement joins TRBV6-5 to TRBJ2-3, with a weak D call TRBD2 (5 bases). V was trimmed by 6 bases and J by 6 bases, leaving 13 bases between them. The CDR3 spans 13 residues. CDR1 is MNHEY, CDR2 SVGAGI, per germline. The CDR3 is CASSRTLEDTQYF. The CDR3 DNA sequence: TGTGCCAGCAGCCGGACTCTCGAGGATACGCAGTATTTT.

The table lists this clonotype with many counts. The chain has TRBV7-8 and TRBJ2-7; no clear D gene. Deletions cut 1 base from V and 5 bases from J, with 9 bases between. The CDR3 spans 13 residues. Germline V CDR1 and CDR2: SGHVS, FQNEAQ. The CDR3 DNA is TGTGCCAGCAGCTTAGTTCTCCTGCACGAGCAGTACTTC. Amino acids: CASSLVLLHEQYF.

A few counts support this clonotype. The gene calls are TRBV19 and TRBJ1-3; TRBD1 agrees at 8 bases. This CDR3 has 19 residues. The germline V gene has CDR1 LNHDA and CDR2 SQIVND (reference sequence). V trimming: 6 bases; J trimming: 2 bases; junction bases outside the gene matches: 18. CDR3 DNA: TGTGCCAGTAGCTATCGTCCCGGGACAGGTCCCGTACCTGGAAACACCATATATTTT. This gives the protein CASSYRPGTGPVPGNTIYF.

This clonotype has just a few counts. The chain is built from TRBV12-3 or TRBV12-4 and TRBJ2-7; TRBD1 agrees at 7 bases. This CDR3 spans 14 amino acids. J was trimmed by 4 bases and V by 3 bases; bases with no gene match: 6. CDR3 coding DNA: TGTGCCAGCAGTTTTGGGACAGCCGCTTACGAGCAGTACTTC. This gives the protein CASSFGTAAYEQYF.

The sample holds many counts of this clonotype. V and J are TRBV14 and TRBJ2-1; D is possibly TRBD1 (6 bases). The length of the CDR3 is 16 residues. Trimming left V 0 bases short and J 0 bases short, with 9 bases between. The germline V gene has CDR1 SGHDN and CDR2 FVKESK. The CDR3 nucleotides are TGTGCCAGCAGCCAAGAACCAGGGGTCTCCTACAATGAGCAGTTCTTC. The encoded protein is CASSQEPGVSYNEQFF.

This clonotype has ten or more counts. The rearrangement uses TRBV11-1 and TRBJ1-2; 10 positions match TRBD1. J was trimmed by 2 bases and V by 5 bases; bases with no gene match: 11. CDR3 length equals 17 residues. Germline CDR1 SGHAT, CDR2 FQDESV (reference sequence). CDR3 amino acids: CASSASGQGSPNYGYTF. The CDR3 nucleotides are TGTGCCAGCAGCGCCTCGGGACAGGGGTCCCCAAACTATGGCTACACCTTC.

This clonotype was recorded many times. This CDR3 is CASSYSSYGYTF. As DNA, the CDR3 is TGTGCCAGTAGCTACTCTAGCTATGGCTACACCTTC. This sequence joins TRBV19 and TRBJ1-2, with D unclear. Trimming left V 6 bases short and J 4 bases short, with 9 bases between. The CDR3 is 12 residues long. CDR1 is LNHDA and CDR2 is SQIVND in the germline V gene (reference sequence).

This clonotype came up a few times. The chain couples TRBV28 to TRBJ2-7; a possible D gene is TRBD1 (6 bases). Trimming took 8 bases from V and 5 from J, leaving 19 bases between them. CDR1 is MDHEN, CDR2 SYDVKM, per germline. The length of the CDR3 is 14 residues. The DNA of the CDR3 is TGTGCCAGCGGGGGCCAGCCCCGCCGGGACGAGCAGTACTTC. The encoded protein is CASGGQPRRDEQYF.

This clonotype was seen more than once but under ten times. J is TRBJ1-5 and V is TRBV19; D unclear. Trimming left V 1 base short and J 0 bases short, with 22 bases between. CDR1 LNHDA and CDR2 SQIVND come from the germline V gene (reference sequence). This CDR3 is 20 amino acids long. This CDR3 is CASSIGGEPTSGDSNQPQHF. The DNA of the CDR3 is TGTGCCAGTAGTATAGGTGGCGAACCGACCTCGGGCGATAGCAATCAGCCCCAGCATTTT.

This clonotype was seen repeatedly, ten times or more. V usage is TRBV20-1 and J usage is TRBJ2-1; TRBD2 aligns across 7 bases. CDR3 length: 12 residues. Trimming took 3 bases from V and 9 from J; bases not matched to a gene: 5. The V gene's germline CDR1 is DFQATT and CDR2 SNEGSKA (reference sequence). The CDR3 nucleotides read TGCAGTGCTAGCGGGGGGATTGGTGAGCAGTTCTTC. Translating gives CSASGGIGEQFF.

In the case of this clonotype: With a much larger clone just one base away, this may be a read error. The gene calls are TRBV6-8 and TRBJ1-6, with a tentative D call TRBD1 (6 bases). CDR1 and CDR2 from the germline V gene are MNHGY and SAAAGT. Between the trimmed V and J ends, which lost 2 bases and 11 bases, there was a span of 16 bases. This CDR3 contains 15 residues. The CDR3 nucleotides read TGTGCCAGCAGTTACCAGGGACACGCGAGGACACCCCTCCACTTT. Protein product: CASSYQGHARTPLHF.

This clonotype showed up many times. The J gene is TRBJ2-2, the V gene TRBV7-6; 9 nucleotides match TRBD2. The CDR3 runs 16 residues. V trimming: 4 bases; J trimming: 5 bases; junction bases outside the gene matches: 8. Germline V gene sequence: CDR1 SGHVS, CDR2 FNYEAQ. The CDR3 DNA reads TGTGCCAGCAGCTCCCTAGCGGGGAGACCGACCGGGGAGCTGTTTTTT. Encoded protein: CASSSLAGRPTGELFF.

This clonotype was picked up a small number of times. The junction differs from germline at one of its ends, possibly a read error. This CDR3 is CATSRGRQNQPQHF. CDR3 DNA sequence: TGTGCCACTAGTCGAGGGAGACAGAATCAGCCCCAGCATTTT. The rearrangement joins TRBV19 to TRBJ1-5, with a weak D call TRBD1 (5 bases). Per the germline V gene, CDR1 is LNHDA and CDR2 is SQIVND (reference sequence). CDR3 length equals 14 residues.

In DNA form, the CDR3 reads TGCGCCAGCAGCCGGAGGGGGGCTGGGGATTCACCCCTCCACTTT. It yields the protein CASSRRGAGDSPLHF. The chain joins TRBV5-1 to TRBJ1-6; a weak D match, TRBD1 (6 bases). The CDR3 extends over 15 amino acids. Germline V gene data show CDR1 as SGHRS and CDR2 as YFSETQ. Trimming took 4 bases from V and 8 from J, leaving 16 bases between them.

V gene TRBV20-1 combines with J gene TRBJ1-2; a weak D match, TRBD1 (5 bases). From germline, CDR1 is DFQATT and CDR2 SNEGSKA (reference sequence). The CDR3 has 15 amino acids. Trimming stripped 1 base from V and 4 bases from J, with 16 bases between. DNA of the CDR3: TGCAGTGCTAGAGTGGAACTGAGACAGTTCTATGGCTACACCTTC. Its translation: CSARVELRQFYGYTF.

This clonotype has ten or more counts. The CDR3 reads CASSLAGTASYEQYF. In nucleotides, the CDR3 is TGTGCCAGCAGCTTAGCCGGGACAGCGAGCTACGAGCAGTACTTC. This chain links TRBV7-9 with TRBJ2-7, with 7 nucleotides matching TRBD1. The V gene's germline CDR1 is SEHNR and CDR2 FQNEAQ (reference sequence). V trimming: 0 bases; J trimming: 3 bases; junction bases outside the gene matches: 5. The CDR3 covers 15 residues.